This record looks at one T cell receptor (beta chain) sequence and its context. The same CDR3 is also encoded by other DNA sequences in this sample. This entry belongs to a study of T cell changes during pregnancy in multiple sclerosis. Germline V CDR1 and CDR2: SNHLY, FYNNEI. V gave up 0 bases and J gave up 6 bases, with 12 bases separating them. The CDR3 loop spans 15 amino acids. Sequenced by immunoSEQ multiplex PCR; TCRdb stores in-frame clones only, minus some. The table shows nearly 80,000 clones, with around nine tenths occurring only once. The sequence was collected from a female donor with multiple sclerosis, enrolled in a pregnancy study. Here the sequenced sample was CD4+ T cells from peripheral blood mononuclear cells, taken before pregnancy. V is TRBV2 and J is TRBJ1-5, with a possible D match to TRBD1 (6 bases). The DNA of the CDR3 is TGTGCCAGCAGTGAAGCACGGGGGGCGGGTCAGCCCCAGCATTTT. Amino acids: CASSEARGAGQPQHF.